A selection of T cell receptor beta chains follows, all from one sample in a study of shared clonotypes between healthy human individuals. Produced via immunoSEQ multiplex PCR; TCRdb's table is partial and in-frame only. Of some 2,000,000 clones listed, 85% to 95% were seen once; the top ten hold more than 0.1%. Sequencing input: naive CD4+ T cells sorted from blood. The source is a man between 18 and 29 years old in good health. CDR3s include the opening cysteine and the closing phenylalanine or tryptophan. The order of the fields is J gene, V gene, D gene, clone size, CDR3 protein, CDR3 DNA. The D gene is left open where the match is weak. Where a row states a size, it is once, few, many or the class of an expanded clone; other rows omit it.

>TRBJ1-2|TRBV28|TRBD1|NA
CASSEAGQGNYGYTF
TGTGCCAGCAGTGAAGCGGGACAGGGGAACTATGGCTACACCTTC
>TRBJ1-2|TRBV6-5|TRBD1|NA
CASRRTGHYGYTF
TGTGCCAGCAGGCGGACAGGGCACTATGGCTACACCTTC
>TRBJ2-7|TRBV7-9|TRBD1|NA
CASSSDRANSYEQYF
TGTGCCAGCAGCTCGGACAGGGCAAATTCCTACGAGCAGTACTTC
>TRBJ2-1|TRBV11-3|NA|NA
CASSLYSLKDNEQFF
TGTGCCAGCAGCTTGTACAGCTTAAAGGACAATGAGCAGTTCTTC
>TRBJ1-6|TRBV27|NA|NA
CASSHERVMSPLHF
TGTGCCAGCAGTCACGAGCGGGTTATGTCACCCCTCCACTTT
>TRBJ2-2|TRBV18|NA|NA
CASSPPGDTGELFF
TGTGCCAGCTCACCACCGGGAGACACCGGGGAGCTGTTTTTT
>TRBJ1-1|TRBV7-7|NA|NA
CASSWRAGTEAFF
TGTGCTAGCAGTTGGAGGGCGGGAACTGAAGCTTTCTTT
>TRBJ1-1|TRBV5-1|NA|NA
CASSLQGGDTEAFF
TGCGCCAGCAGCTTGCAAGGGGGTGACACTGAAGCTTTCTTT
>TRBJ1-5|TRBV5-1|NA|few
CASTLVGTGNQPQHF
TGCGCCAGCACGCTCGTCGGGACGGGCAATCAGCCCCAGCATTTT
>TRBJ1-2|TRBV6-6|NA|NA
CASRAKGYGYTF
TGTGCCAGCAGGGCTAAGGGCTATGGCTACACCTTC
>TRBJ2-4|TRBV6-4|NA|NA
CASDGGPLAKNIQYF
TGTGCCAGCGATGGGGGGCCCTTAGCCAAAAACATTCAGTACTTC
>TRBJ1-5|TRBV6-6|NA|NA
CASRGSNQPQHF
TGTGCCAGCCGGGGTAGCAATCAGCCCCAGCATTTT
>TRBJ1-4|TRBV6-6|NA|NA
CASSQTGQNEKLFF
TGTGCCAGCAGTCAGACAGGTCAGAATGAAAAACTGTTTTTT
>TRBJ2-5|TRBV6-6|TRBD2|NA
CASTGGLAWETQYF
TGTGCCAGCACTGGAGGACTAGCCTGGGAGACCCAGTACTTC
>TRBJ2-7|TRBV5-1|NA|NA
CASSSISSGYEQYF
TGCGCCAGCAGCTCCATAAGTAGCGGCTACGAGCAGTACTTC
>TRBJ2-1|TRBV2|TRBD2|NA
CASRSTSGRYNEQFF
TGTGCCAGCAGGTCGACTAGCGGCCGCTACAATGAGCAGTTCTTC
>TRBJ1-5|TRBV6-1|TRBD1|NA
CASRPGQGQPQHF
TGTGCCAGCAGGCCGGGACAGGGGCAGCCCCAGCATTTT
>TRBJ1-4|TRBV18|TRBD1|NA
CASSPPTLPGGGSTNEKLFF
TGTGCCAGCTCACCGCCAACCCTCCCGGGAGGGGGCTCAACTAATGAAAAACTGTTTTTT
>TRBJ2-7|TRBV5-1|NA|NA
CASGIDRIYEQYF
TGCGCCAGCGGGATAGACAGGATCTACGAGCAGTACTTC
>TRBJ1-2|TRBV6-1|NA|NA
CASTHSGGYGYTF
TGTGCCAGCACCCATAGTGGAGGGTATGGCTACACCTTC
>TRBJ2-7|TRBV7-2|TRBD2|NA
CASSSGLAGGNGQYF
TGTGCCAGCAGCTCCGGACTAGCGGGAGGAAATGGGCAGTACTTC
>TRBJ1-6|TRBV11-2|NA|NA
CASSRGELHNSPLHF
TGTGCCAGCAGCAGGGGGGAACTCCATAATTCACCCCTCCACTTT
>TRBJ2-1|TRBV11-2|NA|NA
CASSFSVSSLNEQFF
TGTGCCAGCAGCTTTTCCGTTAGCAGTCTCAATGAGCAGTTCTTC
>TRBJ1-4|TRBV2|NA|NA
CASKEIEPTNEKLFF
TGTGCCAGCAAGGAAATCGAACCAACTAATGAAAAACTGTTTTTT
>TRBJ2-7|TRBV2|TRBD1|many
CASSDGTGVREQYF
TGTGCCAGCAGTGATGGGACAGGGGTGAGGGAGCAGTACTTC
>TRBJ2-3|TRBV5-1|NA|NA
CASTRERTTDTQYF
TGCGCCAGCACTAGGGAGCGGACCACAGATACGCAGTATTTT
>TRBJ1-1|TRBV6-1|NA|NA
CASSEERVEAFF
TGTGCCAGCAGTGAAGAAAGGGTTGAAGCTTTCTTT
>TRBJ1-5|TRBV4-1|NA|NA
CASSQERSNQPQHF
TGCGCCAGCAGCCAAGAGCGCAGCAATCAGCCCCAGCATTTT
>TRBJ2-7|TRBV6-6|NA|NA
CASSYPIGEGSYEQYF
TGTGCCAGCAGTTACCCCATCGGCGAAGGGAGCTACGAGCAGTACTTC
>TRBJ1-2|TRBV6-5|NA|NA
CASSSLTGYGYTF
TGTGCCAGCAGTTCCTTAACAGGGTATGGCTACACCTTC
>TRBJ2-1|TRBV19|TRBD2|NA
CASSIGGGSYNEQFF
TGTGCCAGTAGTATAGGCGGGGGCTCCTACAATGAGCAGTTCTTC
>TRBJ2-7|TRBV7-2|NA|NA
CASSYPSGDSPNEQYF
TGTGCCAGCAGCTATCCATCCGGTGACTCCCCAAACGAGCAGTACTTC
>TRBJ2-2|TRBV18|NA|NA
CASSQQNTGELFF
TGTGCCAGCTCACAACAGAACACCGGGGAGCTGTTTTTT
>TRBJ1-1|TRBV28|NA|NA
CASTSVGNTEAFF
TGTGCCAGCACCAGTGTGGGGAACACTGAAGCTTTCTTT
>TRBJ2-1|TRBV5-1|TRBD1|NA
CASSLEGTGLYNEQFF
TGCGCCAGCAGCTTGGAAGGGACAGGGCTTTACAATGAGCAGTTCTTC
>TRBJ2-7|TRBV6-1|NA|NA
CASRNLAYEQYF
TGTGCCAGCCGTAATCTAGCCTACGAGCAGTACTTC
>TRBJ2-4|TRBV2|NA|once
CANVVKLAKNIQYF
TGTGCCAACGTAGTTAAACTAGCCAAAAACATTCAGTACTTC
>TRBJ2-6|TRBV5-6|NA|NA
CASSPGEGGANVLTF
TGTGCCAGCAGCCCCGGAGAGGGCGGGGCCAACGTCCTGACTTTC
>TRBJ2-7|TRBV7-8|NA|NA
CASSLAAAFYSYEQYF
TGTGCCAGCAGCTTAGCCGCCGCCTTCTACTCCTACGAGCAGTACTTC
>TRBJ2-5|TRBV10-3|NA|NA
CAISESRANQETQYF
TGTGCCATCAGTGAGTCGAGGGCCAACCAAGAGACCCAGTACTTC
>TRBJ2-2|TRBV6-5|TRBD2|NA
CASSRGTSGTGELFF
TGTGCCAGCAGTCGTGGGACTAGCGGAACCGGGGAGCTGTTTTTT
>TRBJ2-1|TRBV7-2|NA|NA
CASSFSGSSSYNEQFF
TGTGCCAGCAGCTTTAGCGGTAGTAGCTCCTACAATGAGCAGTTCTTC
>TRBJ2-1|TRBV14|NA|NA
CASSQESRWGVQFF
TGTGCCAGCAGCCAAGAGAGTCGATGGGGAGTGCAGTTCTTC
>TRBJ2-2|TRBV10-3|NA|NA
CAISEREYGTGELFF
TGTGCCATCAGTGAAAGGGAGTACGGCACCGGGGAGCTGTTTTTT
>TRBJ1-3|TRBV28|NA|NA
CASSLSWGSGNTIYF
TGTGCCAGCAGTTTATCGTGGGGCTCCGGAAACACCATATATTTT